The TCR beta chain described here comes from a study of blood T cells in healthy people across ages. Broader study findings: Leaving the PBMCs unsorted stopped any conclusive comparison of naive versus antigen-experienced cells. When set beside aged donors, long-lived donors presented more naive CD4+ cells and higher diversity.

This clonotype was detected only once. The antigen is undetermined. There were at least 6 micrograms of total RNA extracted from every sample. A sample-barcoded 5' primer and a J-beta primer mix were used in a second PCR of roughly 6 to 12 cycles. TCRdb ran MiXCR on the 5' RACE reads and lists one entry per CDR3 protein. The sample yields 750,000 to 950,000 distinct CDR3 sequences, approximately 24% seen once. This CDR3 contains 15 residues. Germline lookup yields CDR1 KGHSH and CDR2 LQKENI. These same data were also listed under a study on T cells of mothers and their children.

This sequence originates from a boy aged 5-17 years in good health. The specimen sequenced was blood. The J gene is TRBJ2-5, the V gene TRBV18; weak D call: TRBD1 (6 bases). The J call may be wrong; the DNA end is better matched by TRBJ2-7. The CDR3 is CASSPQAGVAYEQYF. CDR3 DNA sequence: TGTGCCAGCTCACCACAGGCAGGGGTCGCCTACGAGCAGTACTTC.